This is a list of T cell receptor beta chains from one sample in a study of T-cell reconstitution after alpha-beta-depleted transplantation in children. TCRdb called the PCR reads again in MiXCR, with one record for every CDR3 protein. The table lists hundreds of thousands of distinct CDR3 sequences, approximately 8% of them singletons. This specimen was PBMCs, mostly from graft donor cells, taken 360 days after TCRalphabeta/CD19-depleted stem cell transplant. The receptors were sampled from a male patient between 2 and 10 years old who had a stem cell transplant for acute myeloid leukemia, so the T cells may come from the graft donor. Both conserved end residues are trimmed from each CDR3. A row's size may be missing; if present it is once, few, many or a size class.

v_gene: TRBV4-3
j_gene: TRBJ1-2
abundance: NA
CDR3aa: ASSQERGEAYGYT

v_gene: TRBV5-1
j_gene: TRBJ2-7
abundance: NA
CDR3aa: ASSLLAEYSYEQY

v_gene: TRBV12-3/TRBV12-4
j_gene: TRBJ1-5
abundance: NA
CDR3aa: ASSTYDRPNQPQH

v_gene: TRBV10-3
j_gene: TRBJ1-4
abundance: many
CDR3aa: AISPAVNEKLF

v_gene: TRBV20-1
j_gene: TRBJ2-1
abundance: few
CDR3aa: SARSDRTYNEQF

v_gene: TRBV3-1
j_gene: TRBJ2-2
abundance: once
CDR3aa: AFCLGLAGTTGELF

v_gene: TRBV29-1
j_gene: TRBJ1-1
abundance: NA
CDR3aa: SAGMEAF

v_gene: TRBV5-8
j_gene: TRBJ2-1
abundance: few
CDR3aa: ASSFRAGDREQF

v_gene: TRBV20-1
j_gene: TRBJ2-7
abundance: many
CDR3aa: SAREGSHEQY

v_gene: TRBV10-3
j_gene: TRBJ1-5
abundance: many
CDR3aa: AISAQGNQPQH

v_gene: TRBV5-1
j_gene: TRBJ2-2
abundance: NA
CDR3aa: ASSFLAGVPGELF

v_gene: TRBV12-3/TRBV12-4
j_gene: TRBJ2-1
abundance: many
CDR3aa: ASTRTSGYNEQF

v_gene: TRBV7-9
j_gene: TRBJ1-2
abundance: NA
CDR3aa: ASSLSQTGSNGYT

v_gene: TRBV12-3/TRBV12-4
j_gene: TRBJ2-2
abundance: many
CDR3aa: ASTLGGSYTGELF

v_gene: TRBV20-1
j_gene: TRBJ2-7
abundance: NA
CDR3aa: SANLAGGYEQY

v_gene: TRBV6-5
j_gene: TRBJ2-1
abundance: many
CDR3aa: ASSYGWDPARNEQF

v_gene: TRBV7-6
j_gene: TRBJ2-1
abundance: few
CDR3aa: ASSLSGGSWGNEQF

v_gene: TRBV5-4
j_gene: TRBJ1-1
abundance: many
CDR3aa: ASSGGTGGNTEAF

v_gene: TRBV10-3
j_gene: TRBJ1-6
abundance: NA
CDR3aa: AISAGQGSYNSPLH

v_gene: TRBV28
j_gene: TRBJ2-7
abundance: many
CDR3aa: ASSLVPGPKGEQY

v_gene: TRBV12-3/TRBV12-4
j_gene: TRBJ2-3
abundance: few
CDR3aa: ASSSVWDPHTQY

v_gene: TRBV21-1
j_gene: TRBJ2-3
abundance: NA
CDR3aa: ASSKGPSGESTDTQY

v_gene: TRBV13
j_gene: TRBJ2-3
abundance: NA
CDR3aa: ASSAPLGGSNTDTQY

v_gene: TRBV3-1
j_gene: TRBJ1-6
abundance: NA
CDR3aa: ASSPGQGANSPLH

v_gene: TRBV13
j_gene: TRBJ1-4
abundance: NA
CDR3aa: ASSFGLEKLF

v_gene: TRBV28
j_gene: TRBJ1-1
abundance: few
CDR3aa: ASSLARTRATEAF

v_gene: TRBV7-9
j_gene: TRBJ2-7
abundance: few
CDR3aa: ASSLIGGYEQY

v_gene: TRBV2
j_gene: TRBJ1-2
abundance: few
CDR3aa: ASSPGYGYT

v_gene: TRBV15
j_gene: TRBJ1-2
abundance: many
CDR3aa: ATSRGQEDGYT

v_gene: TRBV5-1
j_gene: TRBJ1-2
abundance: few
CDR3aa: ASRQLSLRERYGYT

v_gene: TRBV10-3
j_gene: TRBJ1-5
abundance: many
CDR3aa: AISGTGGNQPQH

v_gene: TRBV6-2/TRBV6-3
j_gene: TRBJ2-1
abundance: many
CDR3aa: ASSYTLSSEQF

v_gene: TRBV6-2/TRBV6-3
j_gene: TRBJ2-1
abundance: few
CDR3aa: ASSPRRAGVSNEQF

v_gene: TRBV3-1
j_gene: TRBJ2-4
abundance: few
CDR3aa: ASSQLAKNIQY

v_gene: TRBV6-2/TRBV6-3
j_gene: TRBJ2-5
abundance: few
CDR3aa: ASSFTGGQETQY

v_gene: TRBV6-6
j_gene: TRBJ2-4
abundance: many
CDR3aa: ASSRTEKNIQY

v_gene: TRBV12-3/TRBV12-4
j_gene: TRBJ1-2
abundance: NA
CDR3aa: ASTRVVYGYT

v_gene: TRBV29-1
j_gene: TRBJ1-5
abundance: few
CDR3aa: SVVWGRDQPQH

v_gene: TRBV7-9
j_gene: TRBJ2-7
abundance: few
CDR3aa: ASSWPGQTYEQY

v_gene: TRBV6-1
j_gene: TRBJ2-3
abundance: NA
CDR3aa: ASSELSERGTQY

v_gene: TRBV12-3/TRBV12-4
j_gene: TRBJ2-3
abundance: many
CDR3aa: ASRAGTGATDTQY

v_gene: TRBV5-1
j_gene: TRBJ2-3
abundance: NA
CDR3aa: ASSFFLAGVRGGTDTQY

v_gene: TRBV18
j_gene: TRBJ2-5
abundance: NA
CDR3aa: ASSPRGVDKTQY

v_gene: TRBV5-5
j_gene: TRBJ1-4
abundance: few
CDR3aa: ASSPLGEELF

v_gene: TRBV6-5
j_gene: TRBJ1-5
abundance: many
CDR3aa: ASRRGVGNQPQH

v_gene: TRBV12-3/TRBV12-4
j_gene: TRBJ2-1
abundance: NA
CDR3aa: ASMGLAWIYNEQF

v_gene: TRBV18
j_gene: TRBJ2-3
abundance: many
CDR3aa: ASSPGNTDTQY

v_gene: TRBV15
j_gene: TRBJ2-6
abundance: few
CDR3aa: ATSRALGANVLT

v_gene: TRBV4-1
j_gene: TRBJ2-1
abundance: many
CDR3aa: ASSPGLAGVYEQF

v_gene: TRBV7-9
j_gene: TRBJ2-6
abundance: NA
CDR3aa: ASSLLIAAGANVLT

v_gene: TRBV27
j_gene: TRBJ1-2
abundance: few
CDR3aa: ASSPGTGINYGYT

v_gene: TRBV5-1
j_gene: TRBJ2-3
abundance: NA
CDR3aa: ASSRYQTSGRGDTQY

v_gene: TRBV12-3/TRBV12-4
j_gene: TRBJ1-2
abundance: NA
CDR3aa: ASSLRQGARGYT

v_gene: TRBV18
j_gene: TRBJ1-1
abundance: few
CDR3aa: ASSPGQGRAF

v_gene: TRBV15
j_gene: TRBJ2-6
abundance: NA
CDR3aa: ATSRDLKGANVLT

v_gene: TRBV5-6
j_gene: TRBJ1-1
abundance: few
CDR3aa: AMGPPGENTEAF

v_gene: TRBV12-3/TRBV12-4
j_gene: TRBJ2-4
abundance: NA
CDR3aa: ASKIQGTKNIQY

v_gene: TRBV25-1
j_gene: TRBJ2-2
abundance: few
CDR3aa: ASSELGGPGELF

v_gene: TRBV3-1
j_gene: TRBJ2-1
abundance: few
CDR3aa: ASSQDTVSYNEQF